Presented here are 2 T cell receptor beta chains from one specimen sequenced in a study of blood T cell repertoires in COVID-19. Data came from immunoSEQ multiplex PCR; TCRdb stores just in-frame clones and leaves some out. The data hold some 320,000 clones, with around nine tenths observed a single time. Sequencing used PBMCs or T cells enriched from blood (not recorded which). The receptors come from a woman in her twenties or thirties who had been exposed to COVID-19.

The V gene is TRBV5-1, the J gene TRBJ1-2; 8 nucleotides match TRBD1. Looked up from germline, CDR1 is SGHRS and CDR2 is YFSETQ. Trimming at V came to 5 bases and at J to 4 bases, leaving 10 bases not matched to a gene. This CDR3 spans 15 amino acids. The CDR3 DNA is TGCGCCAGCAGTCAAACGACAGGGGTCATCTATGGCTACACCTTC. It encodes CASSQTTGVIYGYTF.

The chain is built from TRBV10-3 and TRBJ2-5, with 9 bases lining up with TRBD1. Germline V gene data show CDR1 as ENHRY and CDR2 as SYGVKD. After removal of 2 bases from V and 4 bases from J, the junction contained 2 bases not matched to a gene. The CDR3 sequence is 14 residues long. CDR3 residues: CAISETQGAETQYF. For the CDR3, the DNA is TGTGCCATCAGTGAGACACAGGGGGCAGAGACCCAGTACTTC.